This T cell receptor beta chain was recorded in a study of T cell responses to AZD1222 COVID-19 vaccine. Overall study findings and caveats: Clonal diversity was possibly underestimated; the donors were predominantly white British and more often female.

TCRdb's copy holds only in-frame clones and misses some; the assay was immunoSEQ multiplex PCR. The data contain about 86,000 clones, 70% to 80% of them singletons. Regarding this clone: Its antigen is not identified.

Trimming took 7 bases from V and 5 from J; bases not matched to a gene: 7. The CDR3 contains 14 residues. Germline CDR1 reads LNHDA; CDR2 reads SQIVND (reference sequence). Here the sequenced sample was peripheral blood, taken on day 0 of AZD1222 vaccination. The source of this sequence is an adult in good health. The rearrangement joins TRBV19 to TRBJ1-4, with TRBD1 matching 7 bases. CDR3 nucleotide sequence: TGTGCCAGTAATGACGGGACAGTGAATGAAAAACTGTTTTTT. Its protein is CASNDGTVNEKLFF.